The 27 T cell receptor beta chains reported below all come from one sample, sequenced in a study of T cells after posttransplantation cyclophosphamide. Repertoires were generated with immunoSEQ multiplex PCR, while TCRdb's copy carries only in-frame clones and drops some. The repertoire has some 37,000 clones, none seen only once; the ten largest take about 1.2%. Specimen: PBMCs. The receptors stem from a girl aged 5-17 years in good health, CMV-negative, and a related stem cell transplant donor.

This clone was counted ten times or more. The chain employs TRBV7-2 and TRBJ2-7; 10 bases map to TRBD1. CDR1 is SGHTA, CDR2 FQGNSA, per germline. Unmatched junction bases numbered 1, after V lost 5 bases and J lost 0 bases. CDR3 length: 14 residues. CDR3: CASSRQGASYEQYF. DNA of the CDR3: TGTGCCAGCAGCAGACAGGGGGCCTCCTACGAGCAGTACTTC.

This sequence joins TRBV7-3 and TRBJ2-3, with 11 bases matching TRBD2. V gave up 5 bases and J gave up 1 base; unmatched junction bases: 8. CDR1 is SGHTA and CDR2 is FQGTGA in the germline V gene. This CDR3 has 17 amino acids. Here the CDR3 reads CASSPGTSGWGTDTQYF. The DNA for the CDR3 is TGTGCCAGCAGCCCAGGGACTAGCGGTTGGGGCACAGATACGCAGTATTTT.

This clone was picked up a small number of times. The V call is TRBV7-3, the J call TRBJ1-1; D remains unclear. V lost 5 bases and J 11 bases, leaving 18 bases between the germline ends. Germline V gene lookup returns CDR1 SGHTA and CDR2 FQGTGA. The CDR3 consists of 13 residues. CDR3 sequence reads: CASSLNPRIEAFF. The CDR3 DNA is TGTGCCAGCAGCCTAAACCCTAGAATCGAGGCTTTCTTT.

This clone has a count of ten or more. The rearrangement links TRBV6-5 to TRBJ1-5; D gene uncertain. Looked up from germline, CDR1 is MNHEY and CDR2 is SVGAGI. The V gene lost 5 bases and the J gene lost 7 bases, with 18 bases spanning the gap. This CDR3 is built from 15 residues. The CDR3 loop reads CASSRAAWSSQPQHF. For the CDR3, the DNA is TGTGCCAGCAGTCGTGCGGCTTGGTCATCGCAGCCCCAGCATTTT.

The table lists this clone with many counts. The rearrangement links TRBV7-3 to TRBJ2-2; TRBD1 matches 8 bases. The junction had 6 bases not matched to a gene; V was cut back by 5 bases and J by 4 bases. Germline V gene lookup returns CDR1 SGHTA and CDR2 FQGTGA. The CDR3 is 15 amino acids. CDR3 nucleotide sequence: TGTGCCAGCAGCCCAGGGGGCGCGGGCACCGGGGAGCTGTTTTTT. Protein: CASSPGGAGTGELFF.

This clone was counted only a few times. This sequence joins TRBV2 and TRBJ2-5; 8 positions match TRBD1. Germline V gene lookup returns CDR1 SNHLY and CDR2 FYNNEI. The CDR3 is made up of 13 amino acids. The ends lost 4 bases at V and 6 bases at J; junction bases unmatched: 4. CDR3 loop: CASSGTGIKTQYF. The CDR3, as DNA: TGTGCCAGCAGTGGGACAGGGATTAAGACCCAGTACTTC.

The gene calls are TRBV2 and TRBJ1-2; 11 nucleotides agree with TRBD1. From germline, CDR1 is SNHLY and CDR2 FYNNEI. The CDR3 consists of 18 residues. With 1 base clipped from V and 4 bases from J, the junction kept 11 bases outside the gene matches. In nucleotides, the CDR3 is TGTGCCAGCAGTGAAGTCCTTCGCCCGGGACAGGGGGGCTATGGCTACACCTTC. Residues: CASSEVLRPGQGGYGYTF.

This clone showed up just a few times. The chain combines TRBV28 with TRBJ2-3; 12 bases are shared with TRBD2. V lost 3 bases and J lost 4; bases outside the gene matches: 8. Germline values: CDR1 MDHEN, CDR2 SYDVKM. The CDR3 spans 17 residues. CDR3 nucleotides: TGTGCCAGCAGTTTCTCTAGCGGGGGGGCCCCTGCAGATACGCAGTATTTT. It is translated as CASSFSSGGAPADTQYF.

This clone has at least ten counts. The chain combines TRBV5-1 with TRBJ2-7; 8 bases map to TRBD1. V was clipped by 4 bases and J by 3 bases; unmatched bases: 15. Per the germline V gene, CDR1 is SGHRS and CDR2 is YFSETQ. This CDR3 has 17 amino acids. The CDR3 here is CASSQGRPGGASYEQYF. In DNA form, the CDR3 reads TGCGCCAGCAGCCAGGGGAGACCAGGGGGCGCGAGCTACGAGCAGTACTTC. Full variable domain (rest looked up from reference TRBV5-1 and TRBJ2-7): KAGVTQTPRYLIKTRGQQVTLSCSPISGHRSVSWYQQTPGQGLQFLFEYFSETQRNKGNFPGRFSGRQFSNSRSEMNVSTLELGDSALYLCASSQGRPGGASYEQYFGPGTRLTVT.

The sample holds many counts of this clone. The chain couples TRBV4-1 to TRBJ1-4, with 9 bases identical to TRBD1. Losses at the gene ends were 4 bases for V and 4 bases for J; bases not matched to a gene: 10. CDR1 and CDR2 from the germline V gene are MGHRA and YSYEKL. This CDR3 spans 17 amino acids. CDR3: CASSPYGTGFSNEKLFF. DNA of the CDR3: TGCGCCAGCAGCCCCTACGGGACAGGGTTCAGTAATGAAAAACTGTTTTTT.

This clone was counted between two and nine times. The chain links TRBV6-4 to TRBJ1-6; no clear D. CDR1 MRHNA and CDR2 SNTAGT come from the germline V gene. The CDR3 runs 13 residues. Trimming stripped 3 bases from V and 11 bases from J, with 11 bases between. CDR3 nucleotide sequence: TGTGCCAGCAGTGAGACTGGAGATACACCCCTCCACTTT. Its protein is CASSETGDTPLHF.

This clone was seen a few times. V and J are TRBV23-1 and TRBJ2-7; 8 bases align to TRBD1. TRBV23-1 is sorted into the ORF group, with uncertain function. V shed 8 bases and J 4 bases; nucleotides not matched to a gene: 10. The CDR3 loop spans 14 amino acids. CDR3 loop: CASGPRTGFYEQYF. DNA of the CDR3: TGCGCCAGCGGACCTAGGACAGGGTTTTACGAGCAGTACTTC.

This clone was found many times. Other DNA sequences in this specimen translate into the identical CDR3. The rearrangement joins TRBV30 to TRBJ1-5; D is ambiguous. Between the trimmed V and J ends, which lost 0 bases and 2 bases, there was a span of 5 bases. The CDR3 totals 13 residues. Germline V gene sequence: CDR1 GTSNPN, CDR2 SVGIG (reference sequence). CDR3 DNA sequence: TGTGCCTGGAGTGTTCGCGGCAATCAGCCCCAGCATTTT. It yields the protein CAWSVRGNQPQHF.

This clone was seen ten or more times. J is TRBJ1-4 and V is TRBV19; D may be TRBD1 (5 bases). Germline lookup yields CDR1 LNHDA and CDR2 SQIVND (reference sequence). The CDR3 has 11 residues. V lost 5 bases to trimming and J lost 8 bases, with 6 bases between them. The CDR3 DNA reads as TGTGCCAGTAGTGGGGGGGAAAAACTGTTTTTT. Its protein product is CASSGGEKLFF. Variable domain in full (rest from reference TRBV19 and TRBJ1-4): DGGITQSPKYLFRKEGQNVTLSCEQNLNHDAMYWYRQDPGQGLRLIYYSQIVNDFQKGDIAEGYSVSREKKESFPLTVTSAQKNPTAFYLCASSGGEKLFFGSGTQLSVL.

In this sample, this clone turned up a few times. The chain combines TRBV25-1 with TRBJ2-2; TRBD2 is a possible D gene (6 bases). The length of the CDR3 is 14 residues. V shed 6 bases and J shed 7 bases, with 15 bases lying between them. Germline V CDR1 and CDR2: MGHDK, SYGVNS. The CDR3 nucleotides read TGTGCCAGCAGCCCTCGGAGGGATGTCGGGGAGCTGTTTTTT. Translated: CASSPRRDVGELFF.

This clone was observed many times. The rearrangement joins TRBV7-8 to TRBJ1-6; D unresolved. CDR1 and CDR2 from the germline V gene are SGHVS and FQNEAQ. V lost 3 bases and J 10 bases, leaving 13 bases between the germline ends. The CDR3 length is 14 residues. The CDR3: CASSLGPDPSPLHF. The CDR3 DNA reads TGTGCCAGCAGCTTGGGCCCCGATCCATCACCCCTCCACTTT.

This clone was counted a few times. J is TRBJ2-5 and V is TRBV7-2, with D possibly matching TRBD1 (6 bases). The germline gives CDR1 SGHTA, CDR2 FQGNSA. Between the trimmed V and J ends, which lost 5 bases and 5 bases, there was a span of 6 bases. The CDR3 runs 11 residues. The DNA for the CDR3 is TGTGCCAGCAGCCAGGGGGAGACCCAGTACTTC. Amino acids: CASSQGETQYF. Full variable domain (outside the CDR3, taken from reference TRBV7-2 and TRBJ2-5): GAGVSQSPSNKVTEKGKDVELRCDPISGHTALYWYRQSLGQGLEFLIYFQGNSAPDKSGLPSDRFSAERTGGSVSTLTIQRTQQEDSAVYLCASSQGETQYFGPGTRLLVL.

This clone was observed at least ten times. The chain uses TRBV19 and TRBJ2-7; 9 nucleotides line up with TRBD1. CDR1 and CDR2 (germline): LNHDA, SQIVND (reference sequence). CDR3 size: 14 residues. V was pared by 7 bases and J by 7 bases, with 11 bases of the junction left unmatched. The CDR3 DNA sequence: TGTGCCAGTACAACAGGGGGCGCATCAGGAGAGCAGTACTTC. Its translation: CASTTGGASGEQYF.

This CDR3 reads CASSQGMYEQYF. CDR3 DNA sequence: TGTGCCAGCAGTCAGGGGATGTACGAGCAGTACTTC. V gene TRBV25-1 combines with J gene TRBJ2-7; maybe TRBD1 (6 bases). The germline V gene has CDR1 MGHDK and CDR2 SYGVNS. V shed 5 bases and J shed 4 bases, with 9 bases lying between them. The CDR3 length is 12 residues.

This clone was found many times. This sequence joins TRBV7-9 and TRBJ2-1; the D gene is possibly TRBD1 (6 bases). In germline, CDR1 is SEHNR, CDR2 FQNEAQ (reference sequence). CDR3 length: 13 amino acids. V was clipped by 8 bases and J by 9 bases, with 17 bases between them. The CDR3 nucleotides read TGTGCCAGCCGTCCCACAGGGATTAGTGAGCAGTTCTTC. Residues: CASRPTGISEQFF. Full variable domain (missing parts from reference TRBV7-9 and TRBJ2-1): DTGVSQNPRHKITKRGQNVTFRCDPISEHNRLYWYRQTLGQGPEFLTYFQNEAQLEKSRLLSDRFSAERPKGSFSTLEIQRTEQGDSAMYLCASRPTGISEQFFGPGTRLTVL.

The CDR3 is CASSSDFQETQYF. The CDR3 DNA reads as TGTGCCAGCAGCTCGGACTTCCAAGAGACCCAGTACTTC. The chain couples TRBV13 to TRBJ2-5, with D perhaps TRBD2 (5 bases). V was shortened by 4 bases and J by 1 base, with 7 bases between the two germline ends. Germline V lookup: CDR1 PRHDT, CDR2 FYEKMQ (reference sequence). CDR3 size: 13 residues.

This clone was picked up many times. The chain is built from TRBV7-9 and TRBJ1-1; D perhaps matches TRBD1 (6 bases). CDR1 SEHNR and CDR2 FQNEAQ come from the germline V gene (reference sequence). V lost 6 bases and J 4 bases, leaving 15 bases between the germline ends. The CDR3 has 14 amino acids. The CDR3 bases are TGTGCCAGCAGTTTGGACAGCAGAGGCACTGAAGCTTTCTTT. It encodes CASSLDSRGTEAFF. Variable domain in full (rest from reference TRBV7-9 and TRBJ1-1): DTGVSQNPRHKITKRGQNVTFRCDPISEHNRLYWYRQTLGQGPEFLTYFQNEAQLEKSRLLSDRFSAERPKGSFSTLEIQRTEQGDSAMYLCASSLDSRGTEAFFGQGTRLTVV.

In its sample, this clone was seen a few times. The chain is built from TRBV5-6 and TRBJ1-2; tentatively, D is TRBD1 (5 bases). The CDR3 extends over 15 amino acids. Trimming pared 4 bases from V and 3 bases from J, leaving 16 bases between. Germline-derived CDR1 and CDR2 are SGHDT and YYEEEE. CDR3 nucleotide sequence: TGTGCCAGCAGCCCTGCTGGGGCAGGATACTATGGCTACACCTTC. Protein sequence: CASSPAGAGYYGYTF.

This clone was picked up many times. This rearrangement joins TRBV2 to TRBJ2-7; the D is unclear. Per the germline V gene, CDR1 is SNHLY and CDR2 is FYNNEI. V dropped 3 bases and J dropped 7 bases, with 13 bases sitting between them. This CDR3 region has 13 residues. This CDR3 reads CASSDLLKTEQYF. CDR3 coding DNA: TGTGCCAGCAGTGATCTCCTAAAGACAGAGCAGTACTTC.

This clone appeared many times. The rearrangement uses TRBV6-1 and TRBJ2-7; 11 bases agree with TRBD2. Germline V gene lookup returns CDR1 MNHNS and CDR2 SASEGT. Unmatched junction bases numbered 2, after V lost 1 base and J lost 3 bases. This CDR3 is 15 amino acids long. CDR3 protein: CASSEDTSGSYEQYF. Here the CDR3 DNA reads TGTGCCAGCAGTGAAGACACTAGCGGGAGCTACGAGCAGTACTTC.

This clone was observed at least ten times. V is TRBV10-1 and J is TRBJ2-1; D may be TRBD2 (5 bases). The CDR3 contains 14 residues. The germline CDR1 and CDR2 sequences are WNHNN and SYGVQD (reference sequence). The germline V and J ends were trimmed by 2 bases and 1 base, with 6 bases remaining between them. Here the CDR3 DNA reads TGCGCCAGCAGTGAGGGGGAGTCCTACAATGAGCAGTTCTTC. Translating it yields CASSEGESYNEQFF.

This clone has more than one count but fewer than ten. The rearrangement uses TRBV7-9 and TRBJ2-6, with D uncertain. The V and J ends lost 4 bases and 0 bases respectively, with 16 bases between them. CDR3 length: 18 amino acids. Germline V lookup: CDR1 SEHNR, CDR2 FQNEAQ (reference sequence). CDR3 DNA sequence: TGTGCCAGCAGCTCGAGCATCGCGTCTGTCTCTGGGGCCAACGTCCTGACTTTC. Translation: CASSSSIASVSGANVLTF.